The next 15 T cell receptor beta chains were all read from a single sample in a study of T cells in Graves' hyperthyroidism and ophthalmopathy. The CDR3 regions of TCR beta were amplified from RNA transcripts. In the first-round RT-PCR of the TCR CDR3, the HTBI primer set was used. TCRdb reprocessed the multiplex PCR reads via MiXCR and lists one record per CDR3 protein. Of over 350,000 distinct CDR3 sequences in the sample, around 18% were seen once. Sequencing was carried out using blood. The receptors were sampled from a man between 18 and 29 years old with Graves' ophthalmopathy.

This clonotype was seen repeatedly, ten times or more. V usage is TRBV12-3 or TRBV12-4 and J usage is TRBJ2-4; D might be TRBD1 or TRBD2, each matching 5 bases. Trimming removed 2 bases from V and 0 bases from J, with 17 bases in between. The CDR3 sequence is 18 residues long. In DNA form, the CDR3 reads TGTGCCAGCAGTTTACCAAGGGGAGTGAGGCTAGCCAAAAACATTCAGTACTTC. Translation: CASSLPRGVRLAKNIQYF.

There are a few counts of this clonotype. V gene TRBV6-2 or TRBV6-3 combines with J gene TRBJ2-5; D gene unclear. The CDR3 consists of 14 residues. Trimming cost V 6 bases and J 3 bases, with 14 bases left between them. Germline-derived CDR1 and CDR2 are MNHEY and SVGEGT. The CDR3 DNA reads TGTGCCAGCAGCCCCCGCCGGGCCGAAGAGACCCAGTACTTC. This encodes CASSPRRAEETQYF.

The genes are TRBV24-1 and TRBJ2-5, with 10 bases that match TRBD1. Germline V CDR1 and CDR2: KGHDR, SFDVKD. J lost 5 bases, V lost 9 bases, and 5 bases had no gene match. The CDR3 runs to 13 residues. In DNA, the CDR3 is TGTGCCACCGGGACAGGGGCCGCGGAGACCCAGTACTTC. Translated: CATGTGAAETQYF.

This clonotype was detected a few times. The V and J genes are TRBV5-1 and TRBJ2-1; D is possibly TRBD1 or TRBD2 (5 bases each). CDR1 is SGHRS, CDR2 YFSETQ, per germline. The V gene lost 2 bases and the J gene lost 5 bases, with 14 bases spanning the gap. This CDR3 is 15 amino acids long. CDR3 in amino acids: CASSFGRGSNNEQFF. The CDR3 DNA reads as TGCGCCAGCAGCTTCGGACGGGGCTCGAACAATGAGCAGTTCTTC.

This clonotype was detected many times. This chain joins TRBV20-1 and TRBJ1-6, with D maybe TRBD1 (5 bases). Germline V gene sequence: CDR1 DFQATT, CDR2 SNEGSKA (reference sequence). This CDR3 has 14 residues. Deletions cut 3 bases from V and 6 bases from J, with 12 bases between. CDR3 in amino acids: CSASRSGGNSPLHF. CDR3 DNA sequence: TGCAGTGCTAGCCGGTCTGGGGGTAATTCACCCCTCCACTTT.

At least ten counts were recorded for this clonotype. V gene TRBV11-2 combines with J gene TRBJ2-1; 8 bases map to TRBD1. The CDR3 is made up of 15 amino acids. V shed 0 bases and J 7 bases; nucleotides not matched to a gene: 5. Germline V CDR1 and CDR2: SGHAT, FQNNGV. As DNA, the CDR3 is TGTGCCAGCAGCTTAGAACCAGGGGGCGCGAATGAGCAGTTCTTC. Protein sequence: CASSLEPGGANEQFF.

The rearrangement links TRBV6-1 to TRBJ2-7; 10 nucleotides agree with TRBD1. This CDR3 region has 13 residues. The germline CDR1 and CDR2 sequences are MNHNS and SASEGT. Losses at the gene ends were 10 bases for V and 5 bases for J; bases not matched to a gene: 8. The CDR3 DNA sequence: TGTGCCATTGCCGGGACAGGGGTCAACGAGCAGTACTTC. Translated: CAIAGTGVNEQYF.

This clonotype showed up many times. This chain links TRBV20-1 with TRBJ2-3, with 9 positions matching TRBD2. The ends lost 5 bases at V and 2 bases at J; junction bases unmatched: 8. The CDR3 runs 15 residues. Per the germline V gene, CDR1 is DFQATT and CDR2 is SNEGSKA (reference sequence). The CDR3: CSAPFKRGATDTQYF. For the CDR3, the DNA is TGCAGTGCTCCCTTTAAGCGGGGGGCCACAGATACGCAGTATTTT.

This clonotype was detected many times. V gene TRBV7-8 combines with J gene TRBJ1-1; no definite D call. The CDR3 spans 14 residues. The germline gives CDR1 SGHVS, CDR2 FQNEAQ. Trimming removed 1 base at V and 0 bases at J, with 6 bases between. CDR3 sequence (DNA): TGTGCCAGCAGCTTAGAGCAGATGAACACTGAAGCTTTCTTT. The encoded protein is CASSLEQMNTEAFF.

The CDR3 is CASSDADYGYTF. Written as DNA, the CDR3 is TGTGCCAGCAGTGACGCGGACTATGGCTACACCTTC. The rearrangement uses TRBV6-1 and TRBJ1-2; unclear D gene. The CDR3 runs 12 residues. The germline V gene has CDR1 MNHNS and CDR2 SASEGT. V was clipped by 3 bases and J by 3 bases, with 5 bases between them.

This clonotype was recorded at least ten times. V is TRBV27 and J is TRBJ1-1; D is unclear. CDR1 is MNHEY and CDR2 is SMNVEV in the germline V gene (reference sequence). The CDR3 extends over 13 amino acids. V was trimmed by 3 bases and J by 5 bases, leaving 10 bases between them. CDR3 in DNA: TGTGCCAGCAGTTTTGAAGATAGGACTGAAGCTTTCTTT. Protein sequence: CASSFEDRTEAFF.

This clonotype has a count of ten or more. The rearrangement joins TRBV20-1 to TRBJ1-6; TRBD1 aligns across 9 bases. V was clipped by 3 bases and J by 9 bases; unmatched bases: 9. Germline V gene lookup returns CDR1 DFQATT and CDR2 SNEGSKA (reference sequence). The CDR3 is 15 amino acids. The CDR3 sequence: CSASGLGTGSSPLHF. As DNA, the CDR3 is TGCAGTGCTAGTGGTCTCGGGACAGGGAGTTCACCCCTCCACTTT.

The V gene is TRBV5-4, the J gene TRBJ1-1, with D uncertain. The CDR3 is 15 residues long. Per germline, CDR1 SGHNT and CDR2 YYREEE (reference sequence). Trimming removed 2 bases from V and 1 base from J, with 12 bases in between. CDR3 DNA sequence: TGTGCCAGCAGCTTAGGGTGGCACCAGAACACTGAAGCTTTCTTT. Its protein product is CASSLGWHQNTEAFF.

The chain has TRBV29-1 and TRBJ1-1, with 9 positions matching TRBD1. The ends lost 7 bases at V and 4 bases at J; junction bases unmatched: 7. This CDR3 has 13 residues. The germline V gene encodes CDR1 SQVTM and CDR2 ANQGSEA. CDR3 in amino acids: CSEQQGAGTEAFF. As DNA, the CDR3 is TGCAGCGAACAACAGGGGGCGGGCACTGAAGCTTTCTTT.

The rearrangement joins TRBV5-6 to TRBJ1-5; 7 bases align to TRBD1. CDR3 length equals 14 residues. V lost 4 bases and J lost 7; bases outside the gene matches: 8. Looked up from germline, CDR1 is SGHDT and CDR2 is YYEEEE. The CDR3 coding sequence is TGTGCCAGCAGCGACAGGGACGGCGCCCAGCCCCAGCATTTT. It yields the protein CASSDRDGAQPQHF.